What follows are 2 T cell receptor beta chains derived from one specimen sequenced in a study of blood T cell repertoires in COVID-19. Method: immunoSEQ multiplex PCR; TCRdb's copy keeps in-frame clones and lacks some. The sample holds 250,000 to 350,000 clones; approximately 88% are singletons and the top ten take more than 1.4%. The sample was peripheral blood. The origin of the receptors is a human donor with COVID-19, enrolled during active disease. The donor label of this sample is uncertain.

A single count supports this clone. J is TRBJ2-2 and V is TRBV14; a possible D gene is TRBD1 (5 bases). Germline-derived CDR1 and CDR2 are SGHDN and FVKESK. The germline V and J ends were trimmed by 4 bases and 4 bases, with 7 bases remaining between them. The CDR3 runs to 13 residues. This CDR3 reads CASSPQGTGELFF. DNA of the CDR3: TGTGCCAGCAGCCCCCAGGGCACCGGGGAGCTGTTTTTT.

The rearrangement links TRBV11-2 to TRBJ2-7, with D uncertain. The CDR3 runs to 14 residues. V dropped 0 bases and J dropped 1 base, with 7 bases sitting between them. Per germline, CDR1 SGHAT and CDR2 FQNNGV. CDR3 DNA sequence: TGTGCCAGCAGCTTAGATCCTCGGTCCTACGAGCAGTACTTC. It encodes CASSLDPRSYEQYF.